This TCR beta chain was documented in a study of shared clonotypes between healthy human individuals. Method: immunoSEQ multiplex PCR; TCRdb's copy keeps in-frame clones and lacks some. The table records about 680,000 clones, 90% to 95% of them present only once. Naive CD8 cells, CD45RO-negative and positively selected for CCR7, excluded terminally differentiated effector memory CD45RA+ cells. The CDR3 covers 15 residues. The trim removed 4 bases at V and 4 bases at J, leaving 9 bases unmatched. In germline, CDR1 is SGHAT, CDR2 FQNNGV. Material for sequencing was naive CD8+ T cells sorted from blood. The source is a man aged 30 to 45 in good health. This chain uses TRBV11-2 with TRBJ2-7; 8 nucleotides agree with TRBD2. The CDR3 is CASSSLSGNFYEQYF. The CDR3 DNA is TGTGCCAGCAGCTCCCTTAGCGGGAATTTTTACGAGCAGTACTTC.